Listed here are 16 T cell receptor beta chains from one sample, sequenced in a study of OX40 agonist ivuxolimab in advanced cancers. Sequencing was performed with immunoSEQ multiplex PCR; in TCRdb, only in-frame clones are kept and a portion is missing. The sample records 55,000 to 60,000 clones, 93% being singletons. The input for sequencing was CD4+ or CD8+ T cells sorted from blood, taken in a trial of the OX40 agonist ivuxolimab. Receptor source: an adult with an advanced solid tumor such as melanoma, head and neck, liver or kidney cancer.

This rearrangement joins TRBV27 to TRBJ2-7; D is unclear. The V gene lost 3 bases and the J gene lost 3 bases, with 9 bases spanning the gap. CDR3 length equals 13 residues. The germline V gene has CDR1 MNHEY and CDR2 SMNVEV (reference sequence). CDR3 DNA: TGTGCCAGCAGTTTGTCAAAGGGCTACGAGCAGTACTTC. It codes for CASSLSKGYEQYF.

The chain employs TRBV11-2 and TRBJ1-5, with a weak D call TRBD1 (5 bases). Germline CDR1 and CDR2: SGHAT and FQNNGV. This CDR3 is built from 15 residues. V dropped 0 bases and J dropped 1 base, with 7 bases sitting between them. As DNA, the CDR3 is TGTGCCAGCAGCTTAGAGGGGGTGAGCAATCAGCCCCAGCATTTT. This encodes CASSLEGVSNQPQHF.

V gene TRBV4-2 combines with J gene TRBJ1-2; D is unresolved. V lost 0 bases and J lost 0, with 11 bases in between. CDR1 and CDR2 from the germline V gene are LGHNA and YNFKEQ. This CDR3 has 16 residues. The CDR3 is CASSQDLGHSNYGYTF. CDR3 DNA: TGTGCCAGCAGCCAAGATCTGGGTCATTCTAACTATGGCTACACCTTC.

This chain uses TRBV9 with TRBJ2-7, with 7 bases lining up with TRBD2. The ends lost 3 bases at V and 7 bases at J; junction bases unmatched: 7. The germline V gene has CDR1 SGDLS and CDR2 YYNGEE. This CDR3 is 13 amino acids long. CDR3 protein: CASSAGGMGEQYF. The CDR3, as DNA: TGTGCCAGCAGCGCGGGAGGTATGGGGGAGCAGTACTTC.

On this clone: Within the sample, other DNA sequences also encode this same CDR3. The V and J genes are TRBV11-2 and TRBJ2-7, with unresolved D. Germline loops: CDR1 SGHAT, CDR2 FQNNGV. Trimming removed 3 bases from V and 4 bases from J, with 10 bases in between. This CDR3 has 13 amino acids. This chain's CDR3 is CASSLEQSYEQYF. In DNA, the CDR3 is TGTGCCAGCAGCTTGGAACAATCTTACGAGCAGTACTTC.

V is TRBV7-8 and J is TRBJ2-5, with TRBD2 matching over 12 bases. V lost 2 bases to trimming and J lost 5 bases; unmatched junction nucleotides: 9. Looked up from germline, CDR1 is SGHVS and CDR2 is FQNEAQ. This CDR3 is 17 amino acids long. The CDR3 bases are TGTGCCAGCAGCTTATCAACAGGACTAGCGGGAAGGGAGACCCAGTACTTC. Protein: CASSLSTGLAGRETQYF. Full variable domain (remainder filled in from reference TRBV7-8 and TRBJ2-5): GAGVSQSPRYKVAKRGQDVALRCDPISGHVSLFWYQQALGQGPEFLTYFQNEAQLDKSGLPSDRFFAERPEGSVSTLKIQRTQQEDSAVYLCASSLSTGLAGRETQYFGPGTRLLVL.

The genes are TRBV2 and TRBJ2-7, with TRBD1 matching 9 bases. This CDR3 is 15 amino acids long. The junction had 4 bases not matched to a gene; V was cut back by 1 base and J by 3 bases. CDR1 and CDR2 from the germline V gene are SNHLY and FYNNEI. The CDR3 protein is CASSEGQGVVYEQYF. The CDR3 nucleotides are TGTGCCAGCAGTGAAGGACAGGGGGTGGTCTACGAGCAGTACTTC.

The V call is TRBV19, the J call TRBJ2-7, with D unresolved. Germline values: CDR1 LNHDA, CDR2 SQIVND (reference sequence). Trimming took off 0 bases at V and 0 bases at J, with 15 bases between the two ends. There are 17 residues in the CDR3. The CDR3: CASSIDWLPDVSYEQYF. CDR3 nucleotides: TGTGCCAGTAGTATAGATTGGCTTCCAGATGTCTCCTACGAGCAGTACTTC.

J is TRBJ2-5 and V is TRBV6-5; 7 bases align to TRBD1. The germline V gene encodes CDR1 MNHEY and CDR2 SVGAGI. This CDR3 region has 14 residues. V shed 6 bases and J 2 bases; nucleotides not matched to a gene: 6. DNA for the CDR3: TGTGCCAGCAGACCCGGGACAGAACAAGAGACCCAGTACTTC. Translated: CASRPGTEQETQYF.

This rearrangement joins TRBV10-3 to TRBJ2-2; D unclear. The CDR3 runs 16 residues. V was cut by 0 bases and J by 1 base, with 9 bases left in between. Germline CDR1 and CDR2: ENHRY and SYGVKD. The chain's CDR3 is CAISESVRLNTGELFF. As DNA, the CDR3 is TGTGCCATCAGTGAGTCGGTGCGGCTGAACACCGGGGAGCTGTTTTTT.

V and J are TRBV13 and TRBJ2-1, with D perhaps matching TRBD1 or TRBD2 (5 bases each). The germline V and J ends were trimmed by 7 bases and 0 bases, with 16 bases remaining between them. The CDR3 contains 16 residues. Germline CDR1 reads PRHDT; CDR2 reads FYEKMQ (reference sequence). The CDR3 protein is CASTPLGTSSYNEQFF. CDR3 bases: TGTGCCAGCACCCCTTTGGGGACGAGCTCCTACAATGAGCAGTTCTTC. Variable domain in full (rest from reference TRBV13 and TRBJ2-1): AAGVIQSPRHLIKEKRETATLKCYPIPRHDTVYWYQQGPGQDPQFLISFYEKMQSDKGSIPDRFSAQQFSDYHSELNMSSLELGDSALYFCASTPLGTSSYNEQFFGPGTRLTVL.

The chain joins TRBV9 to TRBJ1-2; D remains unclear. The CDR3 runs 16 residues. Germline assignment: CDR1 SGDLS and CDR2 YYNGEE. The V and J ends lost 3 bases and 4 bases respectively, with 19 bases between them. CDR3 residues: CASSGGIGPDRYGYTF. DNA of the CDR3: TGTGCCAGCAGCGGGGGTATCGGACCGGATCGCTATGGCTACACCTTC.

The table lists this clone with a few counts. V is TRBV7-3 and J is TRBJ2-3; D call uncertain. V lost 1 base to trimming and J lost 2 bases, with 4 bases between them. Germline V gene sequence: CDR1 SGHTA, CDR2 FQGTGA. The CDR3 loop spans 13 amino acids. CDR3 sequence (DNA): TGTGCCAGCAGCTTAATTCTCACAGATACGCAGTATTTT. This translates into CASSLILTDTQYF.

This clone was found a few times. The same CDR3 arises from other DNA sequences in this sample as well. V gene TRBV11-2 combines with J gene TRBJ2-7, with no clear D. Trimming took off 2 bases at V and 2 bases at J, with 4 bases between the two ends. In germline, CDR1 is SGHAT, CDR2 FQNNGV. This CDR3 has 12 amino acids. For the CDR3, the DNA is TGTGCCAGCAGCTTAAGTCCCTACGAGCAGTACTTC. Translation gives CASSLSPYEQYF.

The chain recombines TRBV27 with TRBJ2-1, with TRBD1 matching 8 bases. V dropped 7 bases and J dropped 7; count of bases not matched to a gene: 9. The CDR3 is made up of 14 amino acids. Germline CDR1 reads MNHEY; CDR2 reads SMNVEV (reference sequence). This chain's CDR3 is CASIPQGGINEQFF. The CDR3 DNA reads as TGTGCCAGCATCCCACAGGGGGGCATAAATGAGCAGTTCTTC.

Only one count was recorded for this clone. The chain employs TRBV29-1 and TRBJ1-2; D is possibly TRBD1 (5 bases). The V gene's germline CDR1 is SQVTM and CDR2 ANQGSEA. Trimming left V 5 bases short and J 5 bases short, with 21 bases between. CDR3 length: 15 residues. The CDR3 nucleotides read TGCAGCGTTCGGGGGGAGGGGTATACGGCTTATGGCTACACCTTC. Translating gives CSVRGEGYTAYGYTF.